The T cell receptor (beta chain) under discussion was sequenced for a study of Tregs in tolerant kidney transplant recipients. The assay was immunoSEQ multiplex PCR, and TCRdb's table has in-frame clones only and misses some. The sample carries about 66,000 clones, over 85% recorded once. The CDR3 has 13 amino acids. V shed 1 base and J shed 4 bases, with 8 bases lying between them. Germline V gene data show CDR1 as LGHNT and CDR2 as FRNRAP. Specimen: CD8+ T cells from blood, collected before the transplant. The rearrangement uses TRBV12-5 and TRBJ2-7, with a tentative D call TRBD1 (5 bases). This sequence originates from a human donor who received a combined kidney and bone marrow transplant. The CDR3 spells CASGLGQRYEQYF. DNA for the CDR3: TGTGCTAGTGGTTTGGGACAGAGATACGAGCAGTACTTC.